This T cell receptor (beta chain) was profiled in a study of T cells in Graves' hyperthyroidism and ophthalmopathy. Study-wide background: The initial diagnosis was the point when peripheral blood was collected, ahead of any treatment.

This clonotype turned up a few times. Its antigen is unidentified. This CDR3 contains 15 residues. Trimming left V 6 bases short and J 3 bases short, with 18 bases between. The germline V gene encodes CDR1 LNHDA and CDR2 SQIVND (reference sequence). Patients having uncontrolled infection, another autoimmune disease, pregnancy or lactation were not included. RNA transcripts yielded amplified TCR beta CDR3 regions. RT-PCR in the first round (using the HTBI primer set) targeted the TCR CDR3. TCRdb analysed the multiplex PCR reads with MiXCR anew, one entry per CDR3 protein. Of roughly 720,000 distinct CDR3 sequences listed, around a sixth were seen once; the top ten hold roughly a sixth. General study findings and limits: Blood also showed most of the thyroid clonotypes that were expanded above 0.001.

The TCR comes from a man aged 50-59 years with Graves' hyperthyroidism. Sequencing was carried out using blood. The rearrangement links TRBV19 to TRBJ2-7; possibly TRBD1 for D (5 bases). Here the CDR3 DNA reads TGTGCCAGTAGCGATGGACACCTGACCTACTACGAGCAGTACTTC. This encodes CASSDGHLTYYEQYF.